This T cell receptor beta chain was retrieved from a study of CXCR3-negative and CXCR3-positive naive CD8 T cells. General study points: In CXCR3-positive naive cells, the TRB CDR3s were more hydrophobic than in CXCR3-negative naive cells. Memory cells diverged, while naive CXCR3-positive and CXCR3-negative cells had similar TRBV-TRBJ usage.

TRB cDNA was prepared as libraries by UMI-labeled 5' RACE. TCRdb derives one entry per CDR3 protein from the 5' RACE reads, leaving out DNA. The sample has 150,000 to 180,000 distinct CDR3 sequences. In regard to this clonotype: What it binds is not known.

What was sequenced was naive CXCR3+ CD8+ T cells from blood. The subset: CD45RO-CCR7+CD27+CD95- naive CD8+ T cells expressing CXCR3 (TNR3+). This receptor was identified in a human donor in good health. Some clones in this sample may be carry-over from other donors' samples.

The CDR3 region is CASSFLADNQPQHF. V usage is TRBV28 and J usage is TRBJ1-5. The length of the CDR3 is 14 residues. Per germline, CDR1 MDHEN and CDR2 SYDVKM.